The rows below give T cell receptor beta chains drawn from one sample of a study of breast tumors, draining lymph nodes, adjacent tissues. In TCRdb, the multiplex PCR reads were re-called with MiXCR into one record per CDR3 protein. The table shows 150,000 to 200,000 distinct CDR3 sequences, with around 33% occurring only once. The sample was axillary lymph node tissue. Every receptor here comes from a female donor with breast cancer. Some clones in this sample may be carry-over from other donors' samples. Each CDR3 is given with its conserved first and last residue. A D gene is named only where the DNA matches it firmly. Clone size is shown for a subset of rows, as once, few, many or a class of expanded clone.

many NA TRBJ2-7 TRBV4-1 TGCGCCAGCAGCCAAGAAGTGGCCCGCCTCGAGCAGTACTTC CASSQEVARLEQYF
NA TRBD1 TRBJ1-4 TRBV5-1 TGCGCCAGCAGCCGACAGGGGGCAACTAATGAAAAACTGTTTTTT CASSRQGATNEKLFF
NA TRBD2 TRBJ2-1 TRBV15 TGTGCCACCAGTCTAGCGGGAGGCCACGGGAAGTTCTTC CATSLAGGHGKFF
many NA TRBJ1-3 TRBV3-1 TGTGCCAGCAGCCAAGTAACCGGAAACACCATATATTTT CASSQVTGNTIYF
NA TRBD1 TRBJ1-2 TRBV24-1 TGTGCCACCAGTGATTCTACAGGGGACACAGTCTTC CATSDSTGDTVF
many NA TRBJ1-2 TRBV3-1 TGTGCCAGCAGCCAAGGCGATAGGGGGTGGAATGGCTACACCTTC CASSQGDRGWNGYTF
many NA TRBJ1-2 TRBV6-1 TGTGCCAGCAGTGACAGTAACTATGGCTACACCTTC CASSDSNYGYTF
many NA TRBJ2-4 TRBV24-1 TGTGCCACCAGTGTTGGAGTTGGCATTCAGTACTTC CATSVGVGIQYF
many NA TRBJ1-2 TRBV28 TGTGCCAGCAGTTTAGATCCGACTAACTATGGCTACACCTTC CASSLDPTNYGYTF
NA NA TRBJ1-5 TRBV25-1 TGTGCCAGCAGTGATTGGGACAGCAATCAGCCCCAGCATTTT CASSDWDSNQPQHF
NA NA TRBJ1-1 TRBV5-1 TGCGCCAGCAGCTTGTATCACCAGAGGGCTGAAGCTTTCTTT CASSLYHQRAEAFF
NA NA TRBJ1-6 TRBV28 TGTGCCAGCACGTGGAGCGTTAATTCACCCCTCCACTTT CASTWSVNSPLHF
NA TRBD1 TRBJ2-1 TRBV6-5 TGTGCCAGCAGGGAAGGGGGCCCCTACAATGAGCAGTTCTTC CASREGGPYNEQFF
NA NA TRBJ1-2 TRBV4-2 TGTGCTAGCAGCCAAGATAGAGCGGGGGACGGCGGCTACACCTTC CASSQDRAGDGGYTF
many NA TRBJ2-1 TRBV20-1 TGCAGTGCGAGGTTCGAGAGCAATGAGCAGTTCTTC CSARFESNEQFF
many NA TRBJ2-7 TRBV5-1 TGCGCCAGCAGCTTGGATCTCTACGAGCAGTACTTC CASSLDLYEQYF
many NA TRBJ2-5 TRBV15 TGTGCCACCAGCAACCACCACCCGAGGGGCCAAGAGACCCAGTACTTC CATSNHHPRGQETQYF
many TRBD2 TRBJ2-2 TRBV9 TGTGCCAGCAGCGCCCTGGGACTAGCGGCCGGGGAGCTGTTTTTT CASSALGLAAGELFF
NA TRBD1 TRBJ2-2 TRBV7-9 TGTGCCAGCAGCGCACAGGGGGCCGACACCGGGGAGCTGTTTTTT CASSAQGADTGELFF
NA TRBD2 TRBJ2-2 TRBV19 TGTGCCAGTAGTTTTTGGACTAGCGGGAGAGCCGAAAACACCGGGGAGCTGTTTTTT CASSFWTSGRAENTGELFF
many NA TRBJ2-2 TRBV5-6 TGTGCCAGCAGACCAAGGGCCCCGAACACCGGGGAGCTGTTTTTT CASRPRAPNTGELFF
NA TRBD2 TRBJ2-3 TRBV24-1 TGTGCCACCAGTGATCGATCTAGCGGGAGAGGCAATGAGCAGTATTTT CATSDRSSGRGNEQYF
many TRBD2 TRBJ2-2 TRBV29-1 TGCAGCGTTGATGCCGGGGGGAATTCCATCACCGGGGAGCTGTTTTTT CSVDAGGNSITGELFF
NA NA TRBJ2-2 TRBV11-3 TGTGCCAGCAGCCAAATATTTAGTGGGGAGCCGCTTTTT CASSQIFSGEPLF
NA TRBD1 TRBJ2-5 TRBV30 TGTGCCTGGAGTGTAGGGGGCGGGGAGACCCAGTACTTC CAWSVGGGETQYF
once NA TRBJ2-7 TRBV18 TGTGCCAGCCCACCGAGACCTCCCAACTCGACCCGCTACGAGCAGTACTTC CASPPRPPNSTRYEQYF
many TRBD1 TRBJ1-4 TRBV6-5 TGTGCCAGCGCATACAGGGGGTTTTCAACTAATGAAAAACTGTTTTTT CASAYRGFSTNEKLFF
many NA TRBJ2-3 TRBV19 TGTGCCAGTAGGCTTTTCCCCACAGATACGCAGTATTTT CASRLFPTDTQYF
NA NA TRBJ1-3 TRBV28 TGTGCCAGCAGTTTGGTCGTTGGATCGAGGTGGGGAAGGTCTGGAAACACCATATATTTT CASSLVVGSRWGRSGNTIYF
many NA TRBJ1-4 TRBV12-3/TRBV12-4 TGTGCCAGCAGTTTCGGAGCTAATGAAAAACTGTTTTTT CASSFGANEKLFF
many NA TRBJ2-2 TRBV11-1 TGTGCCAGCAGCTTTTCCCTCACAAGTGGCTGGGGTACCGGGGAGCTGTTTTTT CASSFSLTSGWGTGELFF
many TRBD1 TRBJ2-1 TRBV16 TGTGCCAGCAGCCCCCCGGACAGGGGAGGTAATGAGCAGTTCTTC CASSPPDRGGNEQFF
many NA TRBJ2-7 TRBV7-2 TGTGCCAGCAGCCCAGGCCTCTCCTACGAGCAGTACTTC CASSPGLSYEQYF
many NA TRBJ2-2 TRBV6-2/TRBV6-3 TGTGCCAGCCGGACTGCATCGAACACCGGGGAGCTGTTTTTT CASRTASNTGELFF
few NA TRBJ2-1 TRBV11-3 TGTGCCAGCAGCTTAGGCGTGGCGGGATCGCAGTACAATGAGCAGTTCTTC CASSLGVAGSQYNEQFF
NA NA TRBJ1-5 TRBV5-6 TGTGCCAGCAGCAAGGGAAACACCGGGGAGCTGAATCAGCCCCAGCATTTT CASSKGNTGELNQPQHF